The clone carrying this T cell receptor (beta chain) came up a few times. The sample belongs to a study of cytomegalovirus exposure and HLA in healthy donors. In the PCR, 60 Vbeta and 13 Jbeta primers were used. Only in-frame clones appear in the TCRdb table, and some are missing; sequencing was by immunoSEQ multiplex PCR. The top ten hold approximately 2.5% of the sample, which has about 87,000 clones, around 8% seen once. Healthy people donating bone marrow made up the donors. Input material: PBMCs. The sequence was obtained from a man in his forties or fifties in good health and CMV-seronegative.

The CDR3 loop is CASSYSVLGSYEQYF. CDR3 sequence (DNA): TGTGCCAGCAGTTACTCGGTCCTAGGTTCGTACGAGCAGTACTTC. The chain links TRBV6-5 to TRBJ2-7; D not certain. Germline loops: CDR1 MNHEY, CDR2 SVGAGI. This CDR3 is 15 amino acids long. V lost 0 bases and J lost 4, with 13 bases in between.